These T cell receptor beta chains were read from a single sample in a study of cytomegalovirus exposure and HLA in healthy donors. Clones were read by immunoSEQ multiplex PCR, and TCRdb kept only the in-frame ones, dropping some. The data contain fewer than 200,000 clones, approximately 70% of them singletons. Material: PBMCs. The receptors originated from a woman in her thirties or forties in good health and CMV-seropositive. CDR3s include the opening cysteine and the closing phenylalanine or tryptophan. The D gene is left open where the match is weak. Clone size, where shown, is once, few, many, or a class for clones that have expanded.

>-|TRBJ2-5|TRBV7-2|-
TGTGCCAGCAGGTTCTCGCGGGACAGACAAGAGACCCAGTACTTC
CASRFSRDRQETQYF
>TRBD1|TRBJ1-2|TRBV5-5|-
TGTGCCAGCAGCTCGGACAGGGAGGACACCTTC
CASSSDREDTF
>TRBD2|TRBJ2-7|TRBV5-1|-
TGCGCCAGCAGCTTGCCCGGACTAGAGAGCTCCTACGAGCAGTACTTC
CASSLPGLESSYEQYF
>-|TRBJ2-7|TRBV15|-
TGTGCCACCAGCAGAGTAGACACCTACGAGCAGTACTTC
CATSRVDTYEQYF
>-|TRBJ2-7|TRBV5-4|-
TGTGCCAGCAGCTTGGCCGGTGCGTCCTACGAGCAGTACTTC
CASSLAGASYEQYF
>-|TRBJ2-2|TRBV5-4|-
TGTGCCAGCAGCCCAAGAGTTTTGGCGGAGGGGGAGCTGTTTTTT
CASSPRVLAEGELFF
>-|TRBJ2-1|TRBV6-5|-
TGTGCCAGCAGGGCTAATGAGCAGTTCTTC
CASRANEQFF
>-|TRBJ2-7|TRBV11-2|-
TGTGCCAGCAGCTTAGGGCCATCACAAACCTACGAGCAGTACTTC
CASSLGPSQTYEQYF
>TRBD2|TRBJ2-1|TRBV5-3|-
TGTGCCAGAAGCTACATGCGTGGGAAGCGGGGGGGCCCCTACAATGAGCAGTTCTTC
CARSYMRGKRGGPYNEQFF
>TRBD1|TRBJ1-2|TRBV27|few
TGTGCCAGCAGTTCTGCGACAGGGGCCTTAAACTATGGCTACACCTTC
CASSSATGALNYGYTF
>TRBD1|TRBJ2-7|TRBV6-1|-
TGTGCCAGCGGGTGGGACAGGGCTTACGAGCAGTACTTC
CASGWDRAYEQYF
>-|TRBJ2-3|TRBV4-3|-
TGCGCCAGCAGCCAAGATTTTGTAGAGGATTTTAGCACAGATACGCAGTATTTT
CASSQDFVEDFSTDTQYF
>TRBD2|TRBJ2-7|TRBV6-6|few
TGTGCCAGCAGTTTGTCCGGGACTAGCGGTTCCTACGAGCAGTACTTC
CASSLSGTSGSYEQYF
>TRBD2|TRBJ2-3|TRBV4-1|-
TGCGCCAGCAGCCAAGGTAATAGCGGGGCGAGCACAGATACGCAGTATTTT
CASSQGNSGASTDTQYF
>-|TRBJ1-1|TRBV19|-
TGTGCCAGTGTAAGAGGTGGGGGCCGAACTGAAGCTTTCTTT
CASVRGGGRTEAFF